This T cell receptor (beta chain) is drawn from a study of shared clonotypes between healthy human individuals. Study-wide background: The donor pool was made up of two women and three men aged 18 to 49. Overall study findings and caveats: All-four-donor shared clonotypes had higher generation probabilities than non-shared clonotypes did. Sorted-subset sequencing was shown by rarefaction to be incomplete despite large depth.

Comment on this clone: Its antigen is not identified.

The data were produced by immunoSEQ multiplex PCR, yet TCRdb's version contains in-frame clones alone and is incomplete. This sample has fewer than 3 million clones; around 90% occur once, and the top ten carry 0.37%. Germline values: CDR1 MDHEN, CDR2 SYDVKM. J gave up 4 bases and V 6 bases, and 20 bases lay outside the gene matches. The CDR3 has 18 residues. The chain has TRBV28 and TRBJ1-2; TRBD1 matches 7 bases. The sample comprised naive CD4+ T cells from PBMCs. Subset reported: CD45RA+ positively selected. The receptor comes from a man younger than 35 in good health. Some clones in this sample may be carry-over from other donors' samples. DNA of the CDR3: TGTGCCAGCAGCAATAGGGGGGGGACAGTGAAGTTCGGCTATGGCTACACCTTC. This encodes CASSNRGGTVKFGYGYTF.